Below are 19 T cell receptor beta chains sequenced from a single sample in a study of T cells in Graves' hyperthyroidism and ophthalmopathy. From RNA transcripts, TCR beta CDR3 regions were amplified. The TCR CDR3 was amplified in a first-round RT-PCR using the HTBI primer set. TCRdb fed the multiplex PCR reads into MiXCR, producing one record per CDR3 protein. The sample yields roughly 510,000 distinct CDR3 sequences, 40% to 50% seen once. The source material was peripheral blood or thyroid tissue (not recorded which). These TCRs come from an adult woman with Graves' disease, either hyperthyroidism or ophthalmopathy (not recorded which).

This rearrangement joins TRBV25-1 to TRBJ2-7, with 8 bases fitting TRBD1. With 8 bases clipped from V and 2 bases from J, the junction kept 17 bases outside the gene matches. Germline values: CDR1 MGHDK, CDR2 SYGVNS. The CDR3 is 17 residues long. The CDR3 region has the DNA TGTGCCAGCTCTAATGGGCCAGGGGGCGAGCTGACCTACGAGCAGTACTTC. Amino acids: CASSNGPGGELTYEQYF.

This clonotype was seen more than once but under ten times. This rearrangement joins TRBV11-2 to TRBJ1-1; a possible D gene is TRBD1 (5 bases). V was trimmed by 4 bases and J by 2 bases, leaving 14 bases between them. Per germline, CDR1 SGHAT and CDR2 FQNNGV. CDR3 length equals 15 residues. CDR3 sequence (DNA): TGTGCCAGCAGCTACGACTTGGGGCGAAACACTGAAGCTTTCTTT. Encoded protein: CASSYDLGRNTEAFF. The full variable domain, its missing parts supplied by reference TRBV11-2 and TRBJ1-1, is EAGVAQSPRYKIIEKRQSVAFWCNPISGHATLYWYQQILGQGPKLLIQFQNNGVVDDSQLPKDRFSAERLKGVDSTLKIQPAKLEDSAVYLCASSYDLGRNTEAFFGQGTRLTVV.

This clonotype was detected a few times. CDR3 sequence reads: CASSPTGARGGYTF. In DNA form, the CDR3 reads TGTGCCAGCAGTCCTACAGGGGCTCGAGGAGGCTACACCTTC. J is TRBJ1-2 and V is TRBV27; 7 nucleotides line up with TRBD1. Germline V gene sequence: CDR1 MNHEY, CDR2 SMNVEV (reference sequence). V was pared by 5 bases and J by 8 bases, with 11 bases of the junction left unmatched. The CDR3 covers 14 residues.

This clonotype was picked up one time. As the CDR3 is not closed by the conserved phenylalanine or tryptophan, this likely results from a read error. The chain combines TRBV7-8 with TRBJ2-7; D gene ambiguous. Germline V gives CDR1 SGHVS, CDR2 FQNEAQ. V was cut by 8 bases and J by 2 bases, with 13 bases left in between. The CDR3 runs to 13 residues. In DNA, the CDR3 is TGTGCCAGCGGCCCCTTATTGGCCTACGAGCAGTACCTC. It yields the protein CASGPLLAYEQYL.

This clonotype turned up a few times. This chain uses TRBV19 with TRBJ1-1; D uncertain. Germline CDR1 LNHDA, CDR2 SQIVND (reference sequence). The ends were cut back, 5 bases at V and 2 bases at J, with 15 bases in the middle. The CDR3 is made up of 15 amino acids. CDR3: CASSDHPVGNTEAFF. In DNA, the CDR3 is TGTGCCAGTAGTGACCACCCGGTGGGTAACACTGAAGCTTTCTTT. The entire variable domain, with the rest obtained from reference TRBV19 and TRBJ1-1, is as follows: DGGITQSPKYLFRKEGQNVTLSCEQNLNHDAMYWYRQDPGQGLRLIYYSQIVNDFQKGDIAEGYSVSREKKESFPLTVTSAQKNPTAFYLCASSDHPVGNTEAFFGQGTRLTVV.

This clonotype was counted between two and nine times. The CDR3 region has the DNA TGTGCCTGGAGTGGGGGGTCCTACGAGCAGTACTTC. It encodes CAWSGGSYEQYF. The V gene is TRBV30, the J gene TRBJ2-7, with D possibly being TRBD1 or TRBD2 (5 bases each). The CDR3 is made up of 12 amino acids. V was pared by 1 base and J by 1 base, with 5 bases between. Germline CDR1 reads GTSNPN; CDR2 reads SVGIG (reference sequence).

This clonotype was counted at least ten times. The V call is TRBV10-3, the J call TRBJ2-7; 7 nucleotides align to TRBD1. Trimming at V came to 8 bases and at J to 6 bases, leaving 7 bases not matched to a gene. Germline loops: CDR1 ENHRY, CDR2 SYGVKD. This CDR3 is built from 12 residues. The CDR3 spells CAIQGVTLEQYF. CDR3 coding DNA: TGTGCCATCCAGGGGGTGACTCTCGAGCAGTACTTC.

Notes on this clonotype: A much larger clone sits a single nucleotide away, making a read error possible. CDR3 loop: CASRRGLTTGELFF. CDR3 coding DNA: TGTGCCAGCAGGCGGGGCCTCACAACCGGGGAGCTGTTTTTT. The chain carries TRBV2 and TRBJ2-2; maybe TRBD2 (6 bases). The CDR3 contains 14 residues. Trimming left V 6 bases short and J 5 bases short, with 13 bases between. Per germline, CDR1 SNHLY and CDR2 FYNNEI.

This chain joins TRBV29-1 and TRBJ1-1; D may be TRBD1 (5 bases). V shed 8 bases and J shed 1 base, with 17 bases lying between them. The CDR3 contains 14 residues. Germline-derived CDR1 and CDR2 are SQVTM and ANQGSEA. DNA of the CDR3: TGCAGCCCGGGACGCAGGGAGGGGAACACTGAAGCTTTCTTT. Amino acid sequence: CSPGRREGNTEAFF.

This clonotype has more than one count but fewer than ten. The chain has TRBV20-1 and TRBJ2-3; unclear D gene. This CDR3 region has 12 residues. Germline assignment: CDR1 DFQATT and CDR2 SNEGSKA (reference sequence). The V end lost 5 bases, the J end lost 2 bases, and 8 bases lay between the germline ends. The CDR3 region has the DNA TGCAGTGCTCCCGCCCTCACAGATACGCAGTATTTT. It is translated as CSAPALTDTQYF.

The chain recombines TRBV7-8 with TRBJ2-7, with 16 bases lining up with TRBD2. Per the germline V gene, CDR1 is SGHVS and CDR2 is FQNEAQ. This CDR3 contains 16 residues. The junction had 5 bases not matched to a gene; V was cut back by 3 bases and J by 6 bases. CDR3 sequence reads: CASSLGLAGGLSEQYF. In nucleotides, the CDR3 is TGTGCCAGCAGCTTGGGACTAGCGGGAGGGCTCTCCGAGCAGTACTTC.

A word on this clonotype: A read error is possible here, since a much larger clone lies one base away. The V call is TRBV20-1, the J call TRBJ2-5, with a tentative D call TRBD2 (6 bases). CDR1 is DFQATT, CDR2 SNEGSKA, per germline (reference sequence). This CDR3 contains 16 residues. CDR3 amino acids: CSAGDPSGSLPGTQYF. CDR3 sequence (DNA): TGCAGTGCTGGAGACCCCTCCGGGAGCCTGCCGGGGACCCAGTACTTC.

This clonotype has at least ten counts. The chain links TRBV7-8 to TRBJ2-7; the match to TRBD2 covers 7 bases. The CDR3 covers 16 residues. The ends lost 1 base at V and 7 bases at J; junction bases unmatched: 13. The germline V gene has CDR1 SGHVS and CDR2 FQNEAQ. This CDR3 reads CASSLGVGRERGEQYF. DNA for the CDR3: TGTGCCAGCAGCTTAGGGGTTGGGCGGGAGCGTGGTGAGCAGTACTTC. The full variable domain, completed using reference TRBV7-8 and TRBJ2-7, is GAGVSQSPRYKVAKRGQDVALRCDPISGHVSLFWYQQALGQGPEFLTYFQNEAQLDKSGLPSDRFFAERPEGSVSTLKIQRTQQEDSAVYLCASSLGVGRERGEQYFGPGTRLTVT.

This clonotype was observed once. V usage is TRBV12-3 or TRBV12-4 and J usage is TRBJ1-2, with D tentatively TRBD1 (5 bases). The germline V and J ends were trimmed by 8 bases and 7 bases, with 11 bases remaining between them. This CDR3 spans 11 amino acids. CDR3 DNA: TGTGCCAGCGGCGCAGGGCCTGGCTACACCTTC. It translates to CASGAGPGYTF.

The gene calls are TRBV6-5 and TRBJ2-7, with D unresolved. Germline CDR1 is MNHEY and CDR2 is SVGAGI. The CDR3 has 15 amino acids. Between the trimmed V and J ends, which lost 5 bases and 0 bases, there was a span of 14 bases. The CDR3 protein is CASSGQPADSYEQYF. DNA for the CDR3: TGTGCCAGCAGTGGGCAGCCCGCGGACTCCTACGAGCAGTACTTC.

This clonotype was recorded once. An end of the junction does not agree with germline; a read error may underlie this. This chain uses TRBV2 with TRBJ1-4; D not certain. Germline V lookup: CDR1 SNHLY, CDR2 FYNNEI. This CDR3 has 13 amino acids. CDR3 amino acids: CVSGLMQLEKLFF. The CDR3 coding sequence is TGTGTCAGCGGGTTGATGCAGTTGGAAAAACTGTTTTTT.

This clonotype occurred many times. The J gene is TRBJ1-2, the V gene TRBV20-1, with D possibly matching TRBD1 (6 bases). Trimming removed 3 bases from V and 8 bases from J, with 13 bases in between. This CDR3 is 12 amino acids long. Germline CDR1 DFQATT, CDR2 SNEGSKA (reference sequence). The chain's CDR3 is CSARVGGFGYTF. Written as DNA, the CDR3 is TGCAGTGCTAGGGTAGGGGGATTCGGCTACACCTTC.

This clonotype was counted ten times or more. The chain couples TRBV4-3 to TRBJ1-2; D is unresolved. The germline V gene has CDR1 LGHNA and CDR2 YSLEER. The CDR3 runs to 16 residues. Trimming took off 1 base at V and 4 bases at J, with 16 bases between the two ends. The CDR3 DNA follows: TGCGCCAGCAGCCAAGGGTCACAGCCGACACCCTATGGCTACACCTTC. Protein sequence: CASSQGSQPTPYGYTF.

The rearrangement joins TRBV14 to TRBJ1-2; TRBD1 is a possible D gene (5 bases). Trimming shortened V by 7 bases and J by 2 bases, and 11 bases separated the two germline ends. The CDR3 loop spans 13 amino acids. Germline V CDR1 and CDR2: SGHDN, FVKESK. CDR3 DNA: TGTGCCAGCACCTCGGGGACCAACTATGGCTACACCTTC. This gives the protein CASTSGTNYGYTF.